These 25 T cell receptor beta chains were all obtained from the same sample, sequenced in a study of tumor-infiltrating lymphocytes in primary liver carcinoma. Total RNA (roughly 540 ng) served as template for TCR beta cDNA synthesis primed by a constant-region primer. Slightly modified ARM-PCR with three nested multiplex PCR rounds yielded TCR beta libraries. TRBV1-TRBV30 forward primers paired with a C-beta reverse primer drove the first two PCR rounds, roughly 9 cycles each. TCRdb called the multiplex PCR reads again in MiXCR, with one record for every CDR3 protein. This table has some 51,000 distinct CDR3 sequences, 60% to 75% appearing once. Unsorted bulk tissue (about 18-30 mg) underwent RNA and DNA co-extraction. Specimen: liver tumor tissue from sampling region 3. Subset given: tumor region T3, left-lateral pole. The receptor set was obtained from a middle-aged man with primary liver carcinoma and hepatitis B virus infection.

The chain couples TRBV4-2 to TRBJ2-3; no clear D. V shed 0 bases and J shed 6 bases, with 13 bases lying between them. CDR1 and CDR2 (germline): LGHNA, YNFKEQ. The CDR3 runs 15 residues. Here the CDR3 reads CASSQERGVMDTQYF. Written as DNA, the CDR3 is TGTGCCAGCAGCCAAGAGCGCGGAGTGATGGATACGCAGTATTTT.

J is TRBJ2-3 and V is TRBV7-8; TRBD2 might be the D (5 bases). V dropped 6 bases and J dropped 2 bases, with 18 bases sitting between them. The CDR3 is 16 amino acids. CDR1 is SGHVS and CDR2 is FQNEAQ in the germline V gene. The CDR3 bases are TGTGCCAGCAGACATAGCGCGAGAGAGAACACAGATACGCAGTATTTT. It yields the protein CASRHSARENTDTQYF.

In regard to this clonotype: The conserved phenylalanine or tryptophan normally closing the CDR3 is absent here, so this likely arose from a read error. The J gene is TRBJ2-3, the V gene TRBV11-1, with a tentative D call TRBD1 (6 bases). From germline, CDR1 is SGHAT and CDR2 FQDESV (reference sequence). This CDR3 has 16 amino acids. The CDR3 protein is CASNRRGRYPTDTQYV. CDR3 nucleotide sequence: TGTGCCAGCAACCGCAGGGGTCGCTACCCCACAGACACGCAGTATGTT.

Comment on this clonotype: This clone may be a read error of a much larger clone one base away. This likely comes from a read error, as the CDR3 has no conserved phenylalanine or tryptophan at its end. The V gene is TRBV5-1, the J gene TRBJ1-1; D is unresolved. The CDR3 runs 12 residues. Looked up from germline, CDR1 is SGHRS and CDR2 is YFSETQ. V was trimmed by 3 bases and J by 4 bases, leaving 7 bases between them. CDR3: CASSSGGTEAFY. The CDR3 nucleotides are TGCGCCAGCAGCTCGGGTGGCACTGAAGCTTTCTAT.

Within the sample, this clonotype is medium-sized. This sequence joins TRBV11-2 and TRBJ2-6; TRBD2 agrees at 9 bases. Germline V gene data show CDR1 as SGHAT and CDR2 as FQNNGV. The CDR3 is 16 residues long. Germline trimming cut 5 bases from V and 2 bases from J; bases unmatched to any gene: 4. The CDR3 here is CASSPGLAAGANVLTF. The CDR3 DNA follows: TGTGCCAGCAGCCCGGGACTAGCTGCTGGGGCCAACGTCCTGACTTTC.

The rearrangement links TRBV29-1 to TRBJ1-1; no firm D call. V gave up 6 bases and J gave up 4 bases, with 6 bases separating them. In germline, CDR1 is SQVTM, CDR2 ANQGSEA. The CDR3 loop spans 10 amino acids. The DNA for the CDR3 is TGCAGCGTCATCGGCACTGAAGCTTTCTTT. The encoded protein is CSVIGTEAFF.

Note on this clonotype: No conserved phenylalanine or tryptophan ends this CDR3, so it is likely a read error. The limits of the CDR3 on the DNA are not certain, so only TCRdb's listed CDR3 is given. V gene TRBV11-2 combines with J gene TRBJ2-6; whether TRBD1, the table's D call, matches the DNA was not checked. Per the germline V gene, CDR1 is SGHAT and CDR2 is FQNNGV. The CDR3 is 18 residues long, ends included. CDR3 sequence reads: CASSLGPGHSSGANVLTV.

Regarding this clonotype: At one boundary the junction diverges from the germline segment, which might be a read error. The V and J genes are TRBV6-5 and TRBJ2-1; D tentatively reads TRBD1 or TRBD2 (5 bases each). This CDR3 contains 15 residues. Per germline, CDR1 MNHEY and CDR2 SVGAGI. The chain's CDR3 is CASRTDGAQTVEQSF. CDR3 coding DNA: TGTGCCAGCAGGACGGACGGGGCACAGACGGTTGAGCAGTCCTTC.

Worth noting for this clonotype: One base away lies a much larger clone, so this may be a sequencing read error. V usage is TRBV28 and J usage is TRBJ2-5; D call uncertain. Trimming removed 2 bases at V and 6 bases at J, with 7 bases between. In germline, CDR1 is MDHEN, CDR2 SYDVKM. This CDR3 is 12 amino acids long. The CDR3 reads CASSLMLQTQYF. CDR3 sequence (DNA): TGTGCCAGCAGTTTAATGCTCCAGACCCAGTACTTC.

On this clonotype: A read error may account for a junction end that differs from germline. The V and J genes are TRBV6-1 and TRBJ2-3; 7 nucleotides align to TRBD2. The germline CDR1 and CDR2 sequences are MNHNS and SASEGT. This CDR3 comprises 16 residues. CDR3 DNA sequence: TGTACCAGCAGTCAATTAGCGGGTTTAATCACAGACACGCAGTATTTT. Protein: CTSSQLAGLITDTQYF.

With respect to this clonotype: A junction end diverges from the germline sequence, so it may reflect a read error. The chain is built from TRBV12-3 or TRBV12-4 and TRBJ2-1, with TRBD2 matching 12 bases. The CDR3 sequence is 13 residues long. The CDR3 region is CASETSGRDEQFF. CDR3 DNA sequence: TGCGCCAGCGAGACTAGCGGGAGAGATGAGCAGTTCTTC.

Remarks on this clonotype: The junction departs from the called germline gene at one end, perhaps through a read error. J is TRBJ2-2 and V is TRBV6-5; weak D call: TRBD1 (6 bases). The CDR3 totals 14 residues. CDR1 is MNHEY, CDR2 SVGAGI, per germline. CDR3 sequence: CVSSYSRDTGELFF. The CDR3 DNA reads TGTGTCAGCAGTTACTCTCGGGACACCGGGGAGTTGTTTTTT.

Concerning this clonotype: At one boundary the junction diverges from the germline segment, which might be a read error. The rearrangement links TRBV24-1 to TRBJ1-2; D unresolved. The CDR3 is made up of 10 amino acids. Looked up from germline, CDR1 is KGHDR and CDR2 is SFDVKD. The CDR3 here is CVTYTPGYTF. The DNA for the CDR3 is TGTGTCACCTACACCCCTGGCTACACCTTC.

To note about this clonotype: A read error is possible here, since a much larger clone lies one base away. V usage is TRBV7-9 and J usage is TRBJ1-5, with a weak D call TRBD1 (5 bases). Per germline, CDR1 SEHNR and CDR2 FQNEAQ (reference sequence). The V gene lost 4 bases and the J gene lost 4 bases, with 11 bases spanning the gap. The CDR3 extends over 14 amino acids. The CDR3 reads CASSSHGANQPQHF. The CDR3 nucleotides are TGTGCCAGCAGCTCACATGGGGCTAATCAGCCCCAGCATTTT.

As for this clonotype: A much larger clone lies a single base off, so this may be a read error. The CDR3 end shows no conserved phenylalanine or tryptophan, and so a read error is likely. The V gene is TRBV19, the J gene TRBJ2-1; 11 bases align to TRBD2. Germline V gives CDR1 LNHDA, CDR2 SQIVND (reference sequence). The CDR3 contains 16 residues. Losses at the gene ends were 5 bases for V and 3 bases for J; bases not matched to a gene: 6. The CDR3, as DNA: TGTGCCAGTAGTCCCCGAGGGACTAGCGGCTACAATGAGCAGTTCTTA. This encodes CASSPRGTSGYNEQFL.

Regarding this clonotype: Without the conserved terminal phenylalanine or tryptophan, this CDR3 likely stems from a read error. The DNA is omitted, as the CDR3 cannot be located on it reliably, and the CDR3 follows TCRdb's listing. The chain joins TRBV11-2 to TRBJ2-3; the listed D gene, TRBD1, was not tested against the DNA. Counting both end residues, the CDR3 totals 15 amino acids. Germline V gives CDR1 SGHAT, CDR2 FQNNGV. CDR3 protein: CASSPLTLRGDTQYY.

This clonotype was counted between two and nine times. The chain uses TRBV2 and TRBJ1-5, with D uncertain. Per germline, CDR1 SNHLY and CDR2 FYNNEI. V was shortened by 1 base and J by 0 bases, with 4 bases between the two germline ends. The CDR3 has 14 amino acids. CDR3 loop: CASSEVYSNQPQHF. CDR3 coding DNA: TGTGCCAGCAGTGAAGTTTATAGCAATCAGCCCCAGCATTTT.

CDR3 amino acids: CASSSGDTEAFF. For the CDR3, the DNA is TGTGCCAGCAGCTCGGGTGACACTGAAGCTTTCTTT. The chain couples TRBV11-2 to TRBJ1-1; D is ambiguous. CDR1 is SGHAT, CDR2 FQNNGV, per germline. The CDR3 spans 12 residues. V was cut by 4 bases and J by 3 bases, with 6 bases left in between.

Notes on this clonotype: One end of the junction is discordant with germline, which a read error may explain. This chain links TRBV6-1 with TRBJ1-5; D call uncertain. The CDR3 is 16 residues long. Per germline, CDR1 MNHNS and CDR2 SASEGT. The CDR3 region has the DNA TGTGCCAACAGTGAAACTACATCCGATAGCGATCAGCCCCAGCATTTT. It yields the protein CANSETTSDSDQPQHF.

As concerns this clonotype: Here the CDR3 omits its conserved ending phenylalanine or tryptophan, so a read error is the likely source. The chain joins TRBV6-5 to TRBJ2-5, with 7 positions matching TRBD1. The germline V gene has CDR1 MNHEY and CDR2 SVGAGI. This CDR3 has 13 residues. In nucleotides, the CDR3 is TGTGCCACCAGTCTAACTCCGGGACAGCGTCAGTACCTC. Its protein is CATSLTPGQRQYL.

Only a few counts were recorded for this clonotype. Since a much larger clone is just one base distant, this may be a read error. The chain carries TRBV5-1 and TRBJ2-7; 16 nucleotides agree with TRBD2. Germline V CDR1 and CDR2: SGHRS, YFSETQ. The CDR3 covers 14 residues. The chain's CDR3 is CANSLGLAGGDQYF. In nucleotides, the CDR3 is TGCGCCAACAGCTTGGGACTAGCGGGAGGGGACCAGTACTTC.

This chain connects TRBV6-2 or TRBV6-3 to TRBJ2-1; 10 bases line up with TRBD1. Unmatched junction bases numbered 9, after V lost 9 bases and J lost 7 bases. This CDR3 has 14 amino acids. The germline V gene has CDR1 MNHEY and CDR2 SVGEGT. The chain's CDR3 is CARRGQGCWNEQFF. The CDR3, as DNA: TGTGCCAGGAGGGGACAGGGGTGTTGGAATGAGCAGTTCTTC.

Worth noting for this clonotype: At one end, the junction sequence differs from germline, possibly due to a read error. The chain joins TRBV11-2 to TRBJ1-1; D might be TRBD1 (5 bases). The CDR3 has 17 residues. CDR1 is SGHAT, CDR2 FQNNGV, per germline. The CDR3 protein is CTSSRTGGRGFDTEAFF. In nucleotides, the CDR3 is TGTACCAGCAGCCGAACGGGGGGACGGGGGTTCGACACTGAAGCTTTCTTT.

Notes on this clonotype: The germline gene is not matched at one end of the junction; a read error may be the cause. As DNA, the CDR3 is TGTGCCAGCAGCAGAGGACTAGCGGAGCGGAAGACCGGGGGGCTGTTTTTT. It codes for CASSRGLAERKTGGLFF. The chain joins TRBV11-2 to TRBJ2-2, with 10 bases lining up with TRBD2. The germline gives CDR1 SGHAT, CDR2 FQNNGV. The CDR3 consists of 17 residues.

The rearrangement uses TRBV10-3 and TRBJ2-1; D possibly corresponds to TRBD1 (6 bases). The CDR3 sequence is 14 residues long. Germline-derived CDR1 and CDR2 are ENHRY and SYGVKD. V was shortened by 6 bases and J by 12 bases, with 21 bases between the two germline ends. This CDR3 reads CAISGTSWTPWQFF. The CDR3 DNA reads as TGTGCCATCAGCGGGACAAGCTGGACCCCATGGCAGTTCTTC.